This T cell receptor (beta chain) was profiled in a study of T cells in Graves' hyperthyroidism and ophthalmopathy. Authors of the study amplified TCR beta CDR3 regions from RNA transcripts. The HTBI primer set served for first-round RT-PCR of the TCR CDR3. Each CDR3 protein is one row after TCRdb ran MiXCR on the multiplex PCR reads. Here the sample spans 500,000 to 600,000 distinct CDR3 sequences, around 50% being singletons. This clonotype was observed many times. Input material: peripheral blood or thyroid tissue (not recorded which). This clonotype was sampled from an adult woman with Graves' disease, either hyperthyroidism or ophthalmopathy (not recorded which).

DNA of the CDR3: TGCAGTGCTAGAGTGGGGTTCTCCTACGAGCAGTACTTC. Its protein is CSARVGFSYEQYF. The rearrangement links TRBV20-1 to TRBJ2-7; D call uncertain. V was pared by 1 base and J by 0 bases, with 7 bases between. CDR3 length: 13 amino acids. Germline V gives CDR1 DFQATT, CDR2 SNEGSKA (reference sequence).